This passage covers 22 T cell receptor beta chains from one sample sequenced in a study of identical twins. TCRdb ran MiXCR on the 5' RACE reads and lists one entry per CDR3 protein. The data contain about 450,000 distinct CDR3 sequences, about 18% of them singletons. Sequencing was done on a sample of naive T cells sorted from blood. The receptors come from a man aged 45-65 years in good health.

V usage is TRBV10-3 and J usage is TRBJ1-2; TRBD1 is a possible D gene (5 bases). CDR3 length: 15 amino acids. The V gene lost 6 bases and the J gene lost 2 bases, with 16 bases spanning the gap. CDR1 and CDR2 (germline): ENHRY, SYGVKD. The DNA of the CDR3 is TGTGCCATCAGGGTCGCCCGGGACCTAAACTATGGCTACACCTTC. Translation gives CAIRVARDLNYGYTF.

CDR3 coding DNA: TGTGCCAGCAGCTTAGTTAGGGGGAGGGGCACAGATACGCAGTATTTT. As protein: CASSLVRGRGTDTQYF. The rearrangement joins TRBV7-2 to TRBJ2-3, with D tentatively TRBD2 (7 bases). With 1 base removed from V and 1 base from J, the gap between germline ends came to 12 bases. In germline, CDR1 is SGHTA, CDR2 FQGNSA. The CDR3 has 16 amino acids.

This clonotype was recorded at least ten times. The V and J genes are TRBV5-1 and TRBJ2-1; TRBD2 agrees at 7 bases. Germline V gene data show CDR1 as SGHRS and CDR2 as YFSETQ. The CDR3 is 16 amino acids. The V and J ends lost 3 bases and 5 bases, in that order; junction bases with no gene match: 11. The DNA for the CDR3 is TGCGCCAGCAGCTCCCAAGGGACTACTGTCAACAATGAGCAGTTCTTC. As protein: CASSSQGTTVNNEQFF.

The chain carries TRBV27 and TRBJ1-1, with 9 bases fitting TRBD1. From germline, CDR1 is MNHEY and CDR2 SMNVEV (reference sequence). This CDR3 has 16 amino acids. The V segment lost 5 bases and the J segment 1 base; nucleotides outside the gene matches: 8. DNA for the CDR3: TGTGCCAGCAGTAAGGGACAGGGTCTGGCGAACACTGAAGCTTTCTTT. Its translation is CASSKGQGLANTEAFF.

This sequence joins TRBV3-1 and TRBJ2-5; 12 bases fit TRBD2. Germline V gives CDR1 LGHDT, CDR2 YNNKEL (reference sequence). Losses at the gene ends were 4 bases for V and 1 base for J; bases not matched to a gene: 4. The CDR3 consists of 16 residues. CDR3 sequence (DNA): TGTGCCAGCAGCCCCCCGGGACTAGCGGGCCAAGAGACCCAGTACTTC. This codes for CASSPPGLAGQETQYF.

J is TRBJ2-3 and V is TRBV7-9; 8 positions agree with TRBD2. The junction had 13 bases not matched to a gene; V was cut back by 5 bases and J by 6 bases. Germline loops: CDR1 SEHNR, CDR2 FQNEAQ (reference sequence). This CDR3 has 16 amino acids. CDR3 bases: TGTGCCAGCAGCATTAGCGGGGCCCCCCCAGGGGATACGCAGTATTTT. It is translated as CASSISGAPPGDTQYF.

This clonotype was counted at least ten times. CDR3 region: CASRGGTSGDTQYF. DNA of the CDR3: TGTGCCAGCAGAGGAGGGACTAGCGGGGATACGCAGTATTTT. The chain couples TRBV7-9 to TRBJ2-3; TRBD2 aligns across 12 bases. Looked up from germline, CDR1 is SEHNR and CDR2 is FQNEAQ (reference sequence). The CDR3 extends over 14 amino acids. Trimming took 6 bases from V and 6 from J; bases not matched to a gene: 4.

The rearrangement joins TRBV9 to TRBJ2-5, with 9 bases aligning to TRBD2. Per the germline V gene, CDR1 is SGDLS and CDR2 is YYNGEE. V shed 0 bases, J shed 1 base, and the junction held 7 bases outside the gene matches. CDR3 length equals 17 residues. In nucleotides, the CDR3 is TGTGCCAGCAGCGTAGCTACGGCTAGCGGGATCCAAGAGACCCAGTACTTC. This translates into CASSVATASGIQETQYF.

This clonotype was seen a few times. The chain is built from TRBV5-5 and TRBJ2-1, with a tentative D call TRBD2 (6 bases). Per germline, CDR1 SGHKS and CDR2 YYEKEE (reference sequence). The V end lost 6 bases, the J end lost 1 base, and 11 bases lay between the germline ends. This CDR3 region has 14 residues. CDR3 region: CASTLAESYNEQFF. CDR3 coding DNA: TGTGCCAGCACCTTAGCGGAATCCTACAATGAGCAGTTCTTC.

This clonotype was found many times. The chain couples TRBV12-3 or TRBV12-4 to TRBJ2-3, with 7 bases fitting TRBD2. The CDR3 consists of 14 residues. V shed 6 bases and J 6 bases; nucleotides not matched to a gene: 9. The CDR3 protein is CASSPRGRGDTQYF. The CDR3, as DNA: TGTGCCAGCAGCCCCCGAGGGCGGGGGGATACGCAGTATTTT.

This clonotype was seen many times. CDR3 residues: CASSLRQGINNEQFF. The CDR3 bases are TGCGCCAGCAGCTTGAGACAGGGAATCAACAATGAGCAGTTCTTC. The V call is TRBV5-1, the J call TRBJ2-1; 7 positions match TRBD1. The CDR3 consists of 15 residues. The V and J ends lost 1 base and 5 bases, in that order; junction bases with no gene match: 6. The germline gives CDR1 SGHRS, CDR2 YFSETQ.

This sequence joins TRBV7-9 and TRBJ2-5; D is unresolved. Germline-derived CDR1 and CDR2 are SEHNR and FQNEAQ (reference sequence). The CDR3 is 15 residues long. V lost 2 bases and J 9 bases, leaving 19 bases between the germline ends. The CDR3 loop is CASSLRNPTGRAQYF. In DNA form, the CDR3 reads TGTGCCAGCAGCTTACGCAACCCCACGGGTAGGGCCCAGTACTTC.

Only a few counts were recorded for this clonotype. The chain employs TRBV20-1 and TRBJ1-2, with a tentative D call TRBD1 (5 bases). The CDR3 consists of 13 residues. V was shortened by 3 bases and J by 1 base, with 9 bases between the two germline ends. Germline-derived CDR1 and CDR2 are DFQATT and SNEGSKA (reference sequence). The CDR3 protein is CSASPRVNYGYTF. CDR3 nucleotide sequence: TGCAGTGCTAGTCCCAGGGTTAACTATGGCTACACCTTC.

The chain has TRBV7-6 and TRBJ1-1, with a tentative D call TRBD1 (6 bases). The V end was cut by 2 bases, the J end by 1 base, with 11 bases between. The germline gives CDR1 SGHVS, CDR2 FNYEAQ. The CDR3 loop spans 15 amino acids. CDR3 protein: CASSLTGAPNTEAFF. The CDR3 region has the DNA TGTGCCAGCAGCTTAACGGGGGCGCCGAACACTGAAGCTTTCTTT.

This clonotype was counted at least ten times. V is TRBV29-1 and J is TRBJ1-3; tentatively, D is TRBD1 (5 bases). The CDR3 is 15 residues long. Germline CDR1 is SQVTM and CDR2 is ANQGSEA. V was shortened by 3 bases and J by 0 bases, with 12 bases between the two germline ends. CDR3 loop: CSVEQGRSSGNTIYF. The DNA of the CDR3 is TGCAGCGTTGAGCAGGGACGGAGCTCTGGAAACACCATATATTTT.

The V call is TRBV6-2 or TRBV6-3, the J call TRBJ2-1, with 11 nucleotides matching TRBD2. The CDR3 is 13 residues long. Trimming at V came to 9 bases and at J to 5 bases, leaving 3 bases not matched to a gene. Germline V CDR1 and CDR2: MNHEY, SVGEGT. CDR3: CASRLAGHNEQFF. DNA for the CDR3: TGTGCCAGTAGACTAGCGGGACACAATGAGCAGTTCTTC.

This clonotype was seen more than once but under ten times. The V gene is TRBV5-1, the J gene TRBJ2-7; TRBD1 agrees at 9 bases. V gave up 3 bases and J gave up 6 bases; unmatched junction bases: 7. Germline V gene sequence: CDR1 SGHRS, CDR2 YFSETQ. The CDR3 has 14 amino acids. CDR3 sequence: CASSSGTGIGEQYF. DNA for the CDR3: TGCGCCAGCAGCTCCGGGACAGGGATCGGCGAGCAGTACTTC.

The chain carries TRBV7-2 and TRBJ1-6; perhaps TRBD1 as D (5 bases). Trimming shortened V by 3 bases and J by 8 bases, and 14 bases separated the two germline ends. This CDR3 region has 15 residues. CDR1 is SGHTA, CDR2 FQGNSA, per germline. The CDR3 region has the DNA TGTGCCAGCAGCTTCGGCAGGGTTGGAGATTCACCCCTCCACTTT. The encoded protein is CASSFGRVGDSPLHF. The full variable domain, with the rest looked up from reference TRBV7-2 and TRBJ1-6, is GAGVSQSPSNKVTEKGKDVELRCDPISGHTALYWYRQSLGQGLEFLIYFQGNSAPDKSGLPSDRFSAERTGGSVSTLTIQRTQQEDSAVYLCASSFGRVGDSPLHFGNGTRLTVT.

The J gene is TRBJ2-5, the V gene TRBV7-6; D is possibly TRBD1 (5 bases). V shed 5 bases and J shed 2 bases, with 12 bases lying between them. CDR3 length: 14 residues. CDR1 SGHVS and CDR2 FNYEAQ come from the germline V gene. The CDR3 bases are TGTGCCAGCAGCCAACGGACACCACAAGAGACCCAGTACTTC. Translated, it gives CASSQRTPQETQYF.

The J gene is TRBJ1-4, the V gene TRBV7-9; the D gene is possibly TRBD1 (5 bases). V was cut by 4 bases and J by 5 bases, with 14 bases left in between. There are 15 residues in the CDR3. Per germline, CDR1 SEHNR and CDR2 FQNEAQ (reference sequence). CDR3 protein: CASSSYGADNEKLFF. CDR3 sequence (DNA): TGTGCCAGCAGCTCATACGGGGCAGACAATGAAAAACTGTTTTTT.

The chain recombines TRBV13 with TRBJ1-1, with 11 bases matching TRBD1. CDR1 is PRHDT and CDR2 is FYEKMQ in the germline V gene (reference sequence). The J segment lost 0 bases and the V segment lost 4 bases, leaving 7 bases of the junction unmatched. The CDR3 loop spans 17 amino acids. The CDR3 here is CASSSGTGGIMNTEAFF. As DNA, the CDR3 is TGTGCCAGCAGCTCTGGGACAGGGGGTATCATGAACACTGAAGCTTTCTTT.

The rearrangement links TRBV2 to TRBJ1-5; D not resolved. Looked up from germline, CDR1 is SNHLY and CDR2 is FYNNEI. V was trimmed by 7 bases and J by 4 bases, leaving 11 bases between them. This CDR3 region has 13 residues. The CDR3 reads CASIGQPNQPQHF. The DNA of the CDR3 is TGTGCCAGCATTGGGCAGCCAAATCAGCCCCAGCATTTT.